This T cell receptor beta chain was sequenced for a study of blood T cell repertoires in COVID-19. Across the whole study: Italy, Spain and the United States were the sources of the convalescent and acute COVID-19 samples.

Per the original methods: By means of reference gene primer amplification, nucleated cell counts were estimated. The data were produced by immunoSEQ multiplex PCR, yet TCRdb's version contains in-frame clones alone and is incomplete. V and J calls and clone size come straight from that table; D and trimming were deduced from the DNA. Of 110,000 or so clones in the sample, approximately 85% were seen once. The V gene's germline CDR1 is LNHDA and CDR2 SQIVND (reference sequence). The CDR3 has 15 amino acids. V gave up 4 bases and J gave up 4 bases; unmatched junction bases: 4. This TCR was sampled from an older woman with COVID-19, enrolled during active disease. The gene calls are TRBV19 and TRBJ1-5; the match to TRBD1 covers 10 bases. The source material was peripheral blood. The CDR3 reads CASSTTGGTNQPQHF. DNA for the CDR3: TGTGCCAGTAGTACGACAGGGGGCACTAATCAGCCCCAGCATTTT.